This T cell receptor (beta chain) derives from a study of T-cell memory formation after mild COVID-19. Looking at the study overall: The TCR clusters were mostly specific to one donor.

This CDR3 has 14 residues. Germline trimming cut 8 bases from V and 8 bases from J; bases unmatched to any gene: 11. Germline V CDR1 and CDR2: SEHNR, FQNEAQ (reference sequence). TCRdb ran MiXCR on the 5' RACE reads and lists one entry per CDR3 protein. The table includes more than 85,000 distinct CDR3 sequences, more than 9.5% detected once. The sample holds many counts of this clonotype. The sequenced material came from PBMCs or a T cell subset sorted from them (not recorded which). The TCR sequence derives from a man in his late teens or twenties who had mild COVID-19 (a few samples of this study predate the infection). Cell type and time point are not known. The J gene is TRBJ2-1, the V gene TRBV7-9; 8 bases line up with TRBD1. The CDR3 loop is CASGRAGGLDEQFF. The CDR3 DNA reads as TGTGCCAGCGGACGTGCAGGGGGCCTAGATGAGCAGTTCTTC.